A selection of T cell receptor beta chains follows, all from one sample in a study of T cell responses to AZD1222 COVID-19 vaccine. Profiling relied on immunoSEQ multiplex PCR, and the TCRdb table lists in-frame clones only, not all of them. The table includes fewer than 110,000 clones, 75% to 95% detected once. The material sequenced was peripheral blood, taken 28 days after the second AZD1222 dose. The receptors originated from an adult who received the AZD1222 COVID-19 vaccine. Both conserved end residues are part of each CDR3. Each record gives: clone size, V gene, D gene, J gene, CDR3 DNA, CDR3 protein. The D gene is left open where the match is weak. A row's size may be missing; if present it is once, few, many or a size class.

abundance: -; v_gene: TRBV7-2; d_gene: -; j_gene: TRBJ2-7; CDR3nt: TGTGCCAGCAGCTTAGCGTCTAGCTCCTACGAGCAGTACTTC; CDR3aa: CASSLASSSYEQYF
abundance: -; v_gene: TRBV6-4; d_gene: -; j_gene: TRBJ2-2; CDR3nt: TGTGCCAGCACCCAGGACGGCAGCGGGGAGCTGTTTTTT; CDR3aa: CASTQDGSGELFF
abundance: -; v_gene: TRBV27; d_gene: -; j_gene: TRBJ1-2; CDR3nt: TGTGCCAGCAGAGGACAGTACTATGGCTACACCTTC; CDR3aa: CASRGQYYGYTF
abundance: -; v_gene: TRBV9; d_gene: -; j_gene: TRBJ2-7; CDR3nt: TGTGCCAGCAGCGTAGACGGTAGCTCCTACGAGCAGTACTTC; CDR3aa: CASSVDGSSYEQYF
abundance: -; v_gene: TRBV6-5; d_gene: -; j_gene: TRBJ1-1; CDR3nt: TGTGCCAGCAACGGCAGAACTATGAACACTGAAGCTTTCTTT; CDR3aa: CASNGRTMNTEAFF
abundance: -; v_gene: TRBV6-5; d_gene: -; j_gene: TRBJ1-2; CDR3nt: TGTGCCAGCAGTTACTCGACGGCAGGGGTTCATGGCTACACCTTC; CDR3aa: CASSYSTAGVHGYTF
abundance: -; v_gene: TRBV7-2; d_gene: -; j_gene: TRBJ2-1; CDR3nt: TGTGCCAGCAGCCCTAGGGGGGGGGCCGGTAATGAGCAGTTCTTC; CDR3aa: CASSPRGGAGNEQFF
abundance: -; v_gene: TRBV7-2; d_gene: -; j_gene: TRBJ2-7; CDR3nt: TGTGCCAGCAGCTTTAGTAGGAGTTCCTACGAGCAGTACTTC; CDR3aa: CASSFSRSSYEQYF
abundance: -; v_gene: TRBV6-2/TRBV6-3; d_gene: -; j_gene: TRBJ1-6; CDR3nt: TGTGCCAGCAGTTTCGGGCGTTTTTATAATTCACCCCTCCACTTT; CDR3aa: CASSFGRFYNSPLHF
abundance: -; v_gene: TRBV11-2; d_gene: TRBD1; j_gene: TRBJ1-2; CDR3nt: TGTGCCAGCAGCCTCCGACAGGGGGTGATTAACTATGGCTACACCTTC; CDR3aa: CASSLRQGVINYGYTF
abundance: once; v_gene: TRBV24-1; d_gene: -; j_gene: TRBJ2-1; CDR3nt: TGTGCCACCAGGGAAGGGCCCCTAGGGGAGCAGTTCTTC; CDR3aa: CATREGPLGEQFF
abundance: once; v_gene: TRBV11-2; d_gene: -; j_gene: TRBJ2-2; CDR3nt: TGTGCCAGCAGCGCGAGCCTGGCCGGGGAGCTGTTTTTT; CDR3aa: CASSASLAGELFF
abundance: -; v_gene: TRBV5-1; d_gene: -; j_gene: TRBJ2-5; CDR3nt: TGCGCCAGCAGCCAGCAAGAGACCCAGTACTTC; CDR3aa: CASSQQETQYF
abundance: -; v_gene: TRBV6-5; d_gene: TRBD1; j_gene: TRBJ1-2; CDR3nt: TGTGCCAGCCGGGAGGGGGCCTATGGCTACACCTTC; CDR3aa: CASREGAYGYTF
abundance: -; v_gene: TRBV5-1; d_gene: -; j_gene: TRBJ1-4; CDR3nt: TGCGCCAGCAGCTTGTCCGCGACTAATGAAAAACTGTTTTTT; CDR3aa: CASSLSATNEKLFF
abundance: once; v_gene: TRBV9; d_gene: -; j_gene: TRBJ2-1; CDR3nt: TGTGCCAGCAGCGCGGTAGGGGCGGACAATGAGCAGTTCTTC; CDR3aa: CASSAVGADNEQFF
abundance: -; v_gene: TRBV7-2; d_gene: -; j_gene: TRBJ1-2; CDR3nt: TGTGCCAGCAGCTTAGGGGCAAACCCCTATGGCTACACCTTC; CDR3aa: CASSLGANPYGYTF
abundance: -; v_gene: TRBV2; d_gene: -; j_gene: TRBJ2-7; CDR3nt: TGTGCCAGCCTGGGTAATATCTACGAGCAGTACTTC; CDR3aa: CASLGNIYEQYF